A selection of T cell receptor beta chains follows, all from one sample in a study of low-dose radiotherapy and immunotherapy resistance in tumors. TCRdb redid the calling of the reads with MiXCR, one entry per CDR3 protein. This sample has some 40,000 distinct CDR3 sequences; less than 25% occur once, and the top ten carry roughly 10%. The input for sequencing was PBMCs, taken after low-dose radiotherapy plus immunotherapy. The receptors shown here come from a female donor with ovarian cancer. CDR3s include the opening cysteine and the closing phenylalanine or tryptophan.

V,J,CDR3
TRBV7-9,TRBJ2-5,CASSLGQGIETQYF
TRBV2,TRBJ1-3,CAGGDRVPGNTIYF
TRBV28,TRBJ2-2,CASGTAGSNTGELFF
TRBV7-2,TRBJ2-2,CASSLVGQGTGELFF
TRBV6-2/TRBV6-3,TRBJ1-2,CASSYSLRGGYGYTF
TRBV7-6,TRBJ2-1,CASSNMYRGLNNEQFF
TRBV20-1,TRBJ1-1,CSLTGRNTEAFF
TRBV28,TRBJ2-1,CASSWLAGGPNNNEQFF
TRBV20-1,TRBJ2-2,CSARDPGTSGRGTGELFF
TRBV28,TRBJ2-2,CASSSSGAQATGELFF